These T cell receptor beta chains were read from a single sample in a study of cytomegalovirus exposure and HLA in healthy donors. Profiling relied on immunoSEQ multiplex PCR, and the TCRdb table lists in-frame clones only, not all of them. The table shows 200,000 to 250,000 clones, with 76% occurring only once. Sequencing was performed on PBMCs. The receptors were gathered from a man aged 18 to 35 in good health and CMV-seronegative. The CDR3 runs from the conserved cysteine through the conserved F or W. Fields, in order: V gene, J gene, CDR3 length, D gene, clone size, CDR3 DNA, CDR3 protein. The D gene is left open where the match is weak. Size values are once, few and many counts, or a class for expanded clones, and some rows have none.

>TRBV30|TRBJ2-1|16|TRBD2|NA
TGTGCCTGGAGTGTCCCCCGGACTAGCGTAGAAAATGAGCAGTTCTTC
CAWSVPRTSVENEQFF
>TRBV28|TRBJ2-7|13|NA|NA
TGTGCCAGCAGTTTCGGAGGGGTCTACGAGCAGTACTTC
CASSFGGVYEQYF
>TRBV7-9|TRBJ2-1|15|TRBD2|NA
TGTGCCAGCCACTCAGCTCTAGCGGGTTACAATGAGCAGTTCTTC
CASHSALAGYNEQFF
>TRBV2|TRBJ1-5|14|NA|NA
TGTGCCAGCAGTTACACAGGGTCCCCTAAGCCCCAGCATTTT
CASSYTGSPKPQHF
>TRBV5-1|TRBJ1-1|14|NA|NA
TGCGCCAGCAGCTTGTCGGGAGGGGACACTGAAGCTTTCTTT
CASSLSGGDTEAFF
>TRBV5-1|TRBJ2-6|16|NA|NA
TGCGCCAGCAGCTCCTTCACAGACTCTGGGGCCAACGTCCTGACTTTC
CASSSFTDSGANVLTF
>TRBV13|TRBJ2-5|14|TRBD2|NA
TGTGCCAGCAGCTCTAGCGGGATCAGAGAGACCCAGTACTTC
CASSSSGIRETQYF
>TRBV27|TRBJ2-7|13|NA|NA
TGTGCCAGCAGTCAGGACAGAACCTACGAGCAGTACTTC
CASSQDRTYEQYF
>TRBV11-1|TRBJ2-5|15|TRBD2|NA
TGTGCCAGCAGCTGGGGGACTAGTATGATGGAGACCCAGTACTTC
CASSWGTSMMETQYF
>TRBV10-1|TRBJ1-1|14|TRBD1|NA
TGCGCCAGCAGTGACAATACAGGGGGCACTGAAGCTTTCTTT
CASSDNTGGTEAFF
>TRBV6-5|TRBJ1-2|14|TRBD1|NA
TGTGCCAGCAGTAACAGACAGGGGACCCTAGGCTACACCTTC
CASSNRQGTLGYTF
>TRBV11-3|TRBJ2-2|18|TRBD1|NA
TGTGCCAGCAGCTTAGATAGATGGGACAGGACCCATCACGGGGAGCTGTTTTTT
CASSLDRWDRTHHGELFF
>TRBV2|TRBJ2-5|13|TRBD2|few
TGTGCCAGCTGGGGGGGAACGGGAGAGACCCAGTACTTC
CASWGGTGETQYF
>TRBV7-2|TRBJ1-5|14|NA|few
TGTGCCAGCAGCTTTGCCGTGGAGAATCAGCCCCAGCATTTT
CASSFAVENQPQHF
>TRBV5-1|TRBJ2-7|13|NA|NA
TGCGCCAGCAGCTTGGCCGGTCAGGAAGAGCAGTACTTC
CASSLAGQEEQYF
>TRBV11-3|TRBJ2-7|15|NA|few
TGTGCCAGCAGCCCAGGTTCGGGGAGCTCCTACGAGCAGTACTTC
CASSPGSGSSYEQYF
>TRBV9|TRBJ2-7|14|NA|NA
TGTGCCAGCAGCCCGAGGACAGATTCCTACGAGCAGTACTTC
CASSPRTDSYEQYF
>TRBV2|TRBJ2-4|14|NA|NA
TGTGCCAGCAGGGTTACGGGTGGTGGAAACATTCAGTACTTC
CASRVTGGGNIQYF
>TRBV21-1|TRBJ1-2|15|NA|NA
TGTGCCAGCAGCGCCAAGATAGGGCGGGGACGTGGCTACACCTTC
CASSAKIGRGRGYTF
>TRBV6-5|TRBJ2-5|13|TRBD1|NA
TGTGCCACAGGGACAGGGGGCGCCAAGACCCAGTACTTC
CATGTGGAKTQYF
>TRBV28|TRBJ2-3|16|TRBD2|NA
TGTGCCAGCAGTTCGGGTAGCGGGATTAGAACAGATACGCAGTATTTT
CASSSGSGIRTDTQYF
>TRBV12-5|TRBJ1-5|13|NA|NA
TGTGCTAGTGGTTTGGAGACATTTCAGCCCCAGCATTTT
CASGLETFQPQHF
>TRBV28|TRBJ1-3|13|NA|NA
TGTGCCAGCAGACCCCCAGTCGGAAACACCATATATTTT
CASRPPVGNTIYF
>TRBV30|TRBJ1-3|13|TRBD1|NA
TGTGCCTGGAGTGAGGGACAGTTTAACACCATATATTTT
CAWSEGQFNTIYF
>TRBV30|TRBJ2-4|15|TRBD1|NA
TGTGCCTGGAGACCGACAGGGTTGGCCAAAAACATTCAGTACTTC
CAWRPTGLAKNIQYF
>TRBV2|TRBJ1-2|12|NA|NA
TGTGCCAGCAGTGAATCGGGTGACGGCTACACCTTC
CASSESGDGYTF
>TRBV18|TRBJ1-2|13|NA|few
TGTGCCAGCTCACGAGAAGGGGGAAACGGCTACACCTTC
CASSREGGNGYTF
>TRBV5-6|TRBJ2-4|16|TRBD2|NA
TGTGCCAGCAGCTTGGGGCTAGCGGGGGCCAAAAACATTCAGTACTTC
CASSLGLAGAKNIQYF
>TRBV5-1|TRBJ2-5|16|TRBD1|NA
TGCGCCAGCAGCCCGGACAGGGGACAAGGGGGGGAGACCCAGTACTTC
CASSPDRGQGGETQYF
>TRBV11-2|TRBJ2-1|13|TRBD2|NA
TGTGCCAGCAGTCCGACTAGCGGCGGTGAGCAGTTCTTC
CASSPTSGGEQFF
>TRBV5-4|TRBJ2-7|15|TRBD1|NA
TGTGCCAGCAGCTCGGGACAGGGGGCGAGGAACGAGCAGTACTTC
CASSSGQGARNEQYF
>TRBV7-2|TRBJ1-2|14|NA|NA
TGTGCCAGCAGCTTAGGCAGACATAACTATGGCTACACCTTC
CASSLGRHNYGYTF
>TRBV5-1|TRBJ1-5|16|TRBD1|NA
TGCGCCAGCAGCTCTGGGGCAGGGGGCTTCACTCAGCCCCAGCATTTT
CASSSGAGGFTQPQHF
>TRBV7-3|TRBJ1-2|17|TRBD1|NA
TGTGCCAGCAGCTCCGGACAGGGGGCGCGGGGGGGCTATGGCTACACCTTC
CASSSGQGARGGYGYTF
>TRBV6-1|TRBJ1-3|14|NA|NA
TGTGCCAGCAGTGAAGTTGGGCCACCCGACACCATATATTTT
CASSEVGPPDTIYF
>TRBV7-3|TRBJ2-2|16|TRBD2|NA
TGTGCCAGCAGCTTGACCGGGACTAGCATTAACGGGGAGCTGTTTTTT
CASSLTGTSINGELFF
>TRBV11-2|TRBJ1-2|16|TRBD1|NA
TGTGCCAGCTCCTCATTAGGAAGGGGGCTAGACTATGGCTACACCTTC
CASSSLGRGLDYGYTF
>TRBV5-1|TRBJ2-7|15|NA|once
TGCGCCAGCAGCTTGGAAGAGGGGACAACCTACGAGCAGTACTTC
CASSLEEGTTYEQYF
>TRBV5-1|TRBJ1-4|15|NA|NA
TGCGCCAGCAGCGGATCGGGGGATCTAGGCGAAAAACTGTTTTTT
CASSGSGDLGEKLFF
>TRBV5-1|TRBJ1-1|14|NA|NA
TGCGCCAGCAGCTTGGACAGGGTAGGCACTGAAGCTTTCTTT
CASSLDRVGTEAFF
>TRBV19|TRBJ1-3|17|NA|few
TGTGCCAGTAGTACCCACAGACGGGACTTGGGTGTAAACACCATATATTTT
CASSTHRRDLGVNTIYF
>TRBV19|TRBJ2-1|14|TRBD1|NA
TGTGCCAGTAGTACCAGACAGGGATACAATGAGCAGTTCTTC
CASSTRQGYNEQFF
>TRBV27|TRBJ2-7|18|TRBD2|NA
TGTGCCAGCAGTCCCGGGACTAGCGGGAGGACCACCTCCTACGAGCAGTACTTC
CASSPGTSGRTTSYEQYF